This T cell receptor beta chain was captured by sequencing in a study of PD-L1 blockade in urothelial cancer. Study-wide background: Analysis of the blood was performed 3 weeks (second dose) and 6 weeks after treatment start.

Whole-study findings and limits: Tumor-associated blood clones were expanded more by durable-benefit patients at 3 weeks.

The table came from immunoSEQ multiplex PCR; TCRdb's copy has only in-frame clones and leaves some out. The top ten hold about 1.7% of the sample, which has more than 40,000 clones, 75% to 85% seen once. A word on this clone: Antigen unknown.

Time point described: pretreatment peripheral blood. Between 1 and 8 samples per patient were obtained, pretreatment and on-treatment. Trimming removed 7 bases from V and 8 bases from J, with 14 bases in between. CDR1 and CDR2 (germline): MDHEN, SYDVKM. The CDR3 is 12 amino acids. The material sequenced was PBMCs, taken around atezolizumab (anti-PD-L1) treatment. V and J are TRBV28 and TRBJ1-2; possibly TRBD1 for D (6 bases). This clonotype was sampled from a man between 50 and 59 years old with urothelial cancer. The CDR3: CASTTGHLGYTF. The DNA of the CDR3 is TGTGCCAGCACCACGGGACATCTAGGCTACACCTTC.